This T cell receptor (beta chain) was documented in a study of T cell repertoires in cytomegalovirus infection. As for the study in general: Both CMV infection and a matching HLA type were indicated by public TCR beta signatures. Study findings and constraints: Individuals carrying CMV plus the relevant HLA were identified by cumulative frequency of public TCR beta families.

TCRdb itself ran the reads through MiXCR, one entry per CDR3 protein. The sample has roughly 800,000 distinct CDR3 sequences; 25% to 30% are singletons. The CDR3 runs 16 residues. The germline gives CDR1 SEHNR, CDR2 FQNEAQ (reference sequence). V dropped 1 base and J dropped 7 bases, with 14 bases sitting between them. For this clonotype: Its antigen is undetermined.

This chain connects TRBV7-9 to TRBJ1-6; D not certain. The clonotype originates from a human donor in good health (CMV status not recorded). Some clones in this sample may be carry-over from other donors' samples. The material was cultured CD8+ T cells from PBMCs, obtained from culture after CMV antigen stimulation. The CDR3 coding sequence is TGTGCCAGCAGCTTAGAACAGTATAATCGGAATTCACCCCTCCACTTT. Translated: CASSLEQYNRNSPLHF.